The text below deals with one T cell receptor (beta chain). Authors' analysis steps: For nucleated cells, counts were estimated from reference gene primer amplification. Only in-frame clones appear in the TCRdb table, and some are missing; sequencing was by immunoSEQ multiplex PCR. That table furnishes V, J and clone size, whereas the DNA furnished D and trimming. Among just under 65,000 clones, 65% to 90% were seen once, and the ten largest hold roughly 1.2%. The sample is drawn from a study of blood T cell repertoires in COVID-19. About the research overall: Specimens from acute and convalescent COVID-19 originated in the United States, Italy and Spain. Sample material is recorded as cDNA or gDNA derived from T cells, B-cell-depleted T cells, or PBMCs.

CDR1 and CDR2 from the germline V gene are LNHDA and SQIVND (reference sequence). The CDR3 sequence is 15 residues long. Between the trimmed V and J ends, which lost 1 base and 0 bases, there was a span of 9 bases. The chain couples TRBV19 to TRBJ1-1; TRBD1 might be the D (5 bases). This clonotype was obtained from a middle-aged man with acute or convalescent COVID-19. Sequenced sample: peripheral blood. The CDR3 nucleotides read TGTGCCAGTAGTATAGGCAGGGTTTTGAACACTGAAGCTTTCTTT. Residues: CASSIGRVLNTEAFF.